A selection of T cell receptor beta chains follows, all from one sample in a study of beta chain features in type 1 diabetes. The protocol was immunoSEQ multiplex PCR, while the TCRdb copy is restricted to in-frame clones and leaves out a portion. The sample has some 350,000 clones, roughly 13% seen once. The sequenced material came from naive CD4+ T cells from blood. These receptors all stem from a woman aged 18 to 35 with type 1 diabetes. The CDR3 runs from the conserved cysteine through the conserved F or W. Each record gives: J gene, V gene, clone size, D gene, CDR3 DNA, CDR3 protein. D genes are given only for firm matches. Not all rows give a size; the values are once, few, many and, for expanded clones, a class.

TRBJ1-5,TRBV2,-,-,TGTGCCAGCAGTGTTCTGGAGGGAAGCCAGCCCCAGCATTTT,CASSVLEGSQPQHF
TRBJ2-3,TRBV10-2,-,TRBD2,TGCGCCAGCAGCCAATGGACTAGCGGGAAAACAGATACGCAGTATTTT,CASSQWTSGKTDTQYF
TRBJ1-1,TRBV20-1,-,-,TGCAGTGCTAGGCGGAACACTGAAGCTTTCTTT,CSARRNTEAFF
TRBJ2-7,TRBV6-5,-,TRBD1,TGTGCCAGCAGTTACGACAGGGGCCACGAGCAGTACTTC,CASSYDRGHEQYF
TRBJ1-1,TRBV15,-,-,TGTGCCACCAGCACCCCAGGATCTACTGAAGCTTTCTTT,CATSTPGSTEAFF
TRBJ2-5,TRBV5-4,-,-,TGTGCCAGCAGCTTGGTGGCGGCGGAAGGAGAGACCCAGTACTTC,CASSLVAAEGETQYF
TRBJ1-4,TRBV19,-,-,TGTGCCAGTAGCCGGGGACAAACTAATGAAAAACTGTTTTTT,CASSRGQTNEKLFF
TRBJ2-1,TRBV5-1,-,TRBD2,TGCGCCAGCAACCCTGCCGGGCTAGCGGGGGCGGGGGAGCAGTTCTTC,CASNPAGLAGAGEQFF
TRBJ1-3,TRBV29-1,-,-,TGCAGCGTTCGACTTTCTTCTGGAAACACCATATATTTT,CSVRLSSGNTIYF
TRBJ2-3,TRBV7-9,few,TRBD2,TGTGCCAGCAGGCGCTATAGCGGGAGTGGAGATACGCAGTATTTT,CASRRYSGSGDTQYF
TRBJ2-5,TRBV21-1,few,-,TGTGCCAGCAGCCTAGACAGGGTGGAGACCCAGTACTTC,CASSLDRVETQYF
TRBJ2-7,TRBV27,few,TRBD2,TGTGCCAGCAGTTTTTGGCAGGGGGCGGCTAGCGGGAGAGTGTACGAGCAGTACTTC,CASSFWQGAASGRVYEQYF
TRBJ1-5,TRBV11-2,few,TRBD1,TGTGCCAGCAGCTTAGGGACAGGGGTTAGCAATCAGCCCCAGCATTTT,CASSLGTGVSNQPQHF
TRBJ2-1,TRBV7-3,few,TRBD2,TGTGCCAGCAGCCTCCTAGCGGGGGTATACAATGAGCAGTTCTTC,CASSLLAGVYNEQFF
TRBJ2-3,TRBV7-9,-,TRBD1,TGTGCCAGCAGCTTAGGACAGGGGATAAGTACGGATACGCAGTATTTT,CASSLGQGISTDTQYF
TRBJ1-2,TRBV4-1,-,-,TGCGCCAGCAGCCAAGATCCTACAGGCAACTATGGCTACACCTTC,CASSQDPTGNYGYTF
TRBJ2-1,TRBV5-1,once,TRBD2,TGCGCCAGCAGCTTTAATAGCGGGTCAGGTAATGAGCAGTTCTTC,CASSFNSGSGNEQFF
TRBJ1-1,TRBV12-5,few,TRBD1,TGTGCTAGTGGTTCAGGTGACAGGGGACGGTACACTGAAGCTTTCTTT,CASGSGDRGRYTEAFF
TRBJ1-2,TRBV5-1,-,TRBD1,TGCGCCAGCAGAGAACAGGGGGCGAGCTATGGCTACACCTTC,CASREQGASYGYTF
TRBJ2-5,TRBV5-1,-,TRBD2,TGCGCCAGCAGCCGAAGGACTAGTCGGGAAGAGACCCAGTACTTC,CASSRRTSREETQYF
TRBJ1-1,TRBV19,-,TRBD1,TGTGCCAGTAGTACCCAGGGGGCTGGTACTGAAGCTTTCTTT,CASSTQGAGTEAFF
TRBJ2-5,TRBV9,few,TRBD2,TGTGCCAGCAGCGTAGCGGCTAGCGGGACAGTTCCTGTCCCCAGGGAGACCCAGTACTTC,CASSVAASGTVPVPRETQYF
TRBJ1-1,TRBV7-3,few,TRBD1,TGTGCCAGCAGCCCAGGGACAGGATGGGACACTGAAGCTTTCTTT,CASSPGTGWDTEAFF
TRBJ2-6,TRBV5-1,-,-,TGCGCCAGCAGCGTACCTAGCTCTGGGGCCAACGTCCTGACTTTC,CASSVPSSGANVLTF
TRBJ2-3,TRBV15,-,-,TGTGCCACCAAAAAGCTATCTAGCACAGATACGCAGTATTTT,CATKKLSSTDTQYF
TRBJ1-1,TRBV11-3,-,TRBD1,TGTGCCAGCACCAGGACAGGGAACACTGAAGCTTTCTTT,CASTRTGNTEAFF
TRBJ1-1,TRBV7-2,few,-,TGTGCCAGCAGCTTAGTTGGCAGTCGCACTGAAGCTTTCTTT,CASSLVGSRTEAFF